The clone carrying this T cell receptor beta chain was picked up one time. Its antigen is unknown. Sequencing targeted expressed TCRB transcripts, as all isolated RNA had been reverse transcribed. Only in-frame clones appear in the TCRdb table, and some are missing; sequencing was by immunoSEQ multiplex PCR. The sample carries under 300,000 clones, approximately 25% recorded once. The data belong to a study of beta chain features in type 1 diabetes. Whole-study findings and limits: There was a possibility that cDNA sequencing over-represented cells with high TCR expression. For Type 1 diabetes patients, all four CD4+ subsets carried TCRB CDR3s that were moderately but significantly shorter.

This CDR3 spans 15 amino acids. Germline V CDR1 and CDR2: LNHNV, YYDKDF (reference sequence). V was cut by 1 base and J by 7 bases, with 14 bases left in between. Every participating donor gave one draw, a heparinised blood sample averaging approximately 120 mL. A CD45RO/CCR7/CD25/CD127/CD95/CD27 panel sorted naive, central memory, regulatory and stem cell-like memory CD4+ cells. The chain recombines TRBV15 with TRBJ2-1; D is perhaps TRBD2 (6 bases). The sequenced material came from naive CD4+ T cells from blood. This TCR was recovered from a woman aged 30 to 39 with type 1 diabetes. The CDR3 region is CATSRATMGRNEQFF. The CDR3 nucleotides are TGTGCCACCAGCAGAGCGACGATGGGGAGGAATGAGCAGTTCTTC.